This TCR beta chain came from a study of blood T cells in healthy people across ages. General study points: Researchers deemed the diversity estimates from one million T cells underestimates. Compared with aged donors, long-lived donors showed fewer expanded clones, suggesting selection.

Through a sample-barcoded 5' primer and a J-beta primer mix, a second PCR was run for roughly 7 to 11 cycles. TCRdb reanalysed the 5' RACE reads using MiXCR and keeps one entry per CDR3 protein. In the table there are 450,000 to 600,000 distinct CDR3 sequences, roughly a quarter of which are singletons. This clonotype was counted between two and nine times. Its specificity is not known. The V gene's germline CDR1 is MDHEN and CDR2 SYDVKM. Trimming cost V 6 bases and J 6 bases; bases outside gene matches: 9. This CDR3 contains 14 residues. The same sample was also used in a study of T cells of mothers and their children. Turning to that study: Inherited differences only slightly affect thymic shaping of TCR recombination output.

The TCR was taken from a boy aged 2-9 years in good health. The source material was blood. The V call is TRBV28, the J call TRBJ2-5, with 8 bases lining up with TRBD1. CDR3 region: CASRQDRGGKTQYF. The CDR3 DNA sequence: TGTGCCAGCAGGCAAGACAGGGGTGGAAAGACCCAGTACTTC.